This TCR beta chain was sequenced in a study of blood T cell repertoires in COVID-19. Original methodology: Researchers report that nucleated cell counts were estimated from reference gene primer amplification. The assay was immunoSEQ multiplex PCR, and TCRdb's table has in-frame clones only and misses some. V and J calls and clone size are as listed in that table; D and trimming were resolved from the DNA. The repertoire holds about 210,000 clones, roughly nine tenths seen once, with more than 0.95% in the top ten. Trimming left V 8 bases short and J 5 bases short, with 15 bases between. Germline V gene data show CDR1 as KGHSH and CDR2 as LQKENI. The CDR3 consists of 13 residues.

Sequencing used peripheral blood. This receptor was taken from a man in his thirties or forties with acute or convalescent COVID-19. The chain uses TRBV18 and TRBJ2-5, with D hard to call. The CDR3 loop is CASQQRLGETQYF. The CDR3 DNA sequence: TGTGCCAGCCAACAACGGCTGGGCGAGACCCAGTACTTC.